This TCR beta chain was sequenced for a study of cytomegalovirus exposure and HLA in healthy donors. General study results and limits: In an earlier analysis, productive rearrangement rates for most beta V segments clustered near 87% or 30%. HLA-A and HLA-B allele assignments for most subjects were reportedly predicted accurately using TCR beta sequences. Around 18,000 TCR beta sequences were associated with HLA alleles at 0.05 false discovery rate in a later analysis.

As to this clone: The antigen is not known.

PCR used 60 Vbeta primers and 13 Jbeta primers. In the study's own analysis: In a later analysis, 80 million to 100 million unique TCR beta chains included roughly 11 million shared by two or more donors. Here immunoSEQ multiplex PCR was the method, and the copy in TCRdb shows in-frame clones only, minus some. The V and J calls and clone size were taken over from that table, and D and trimming were inferred from the DNA. The repertoire holds under 100,000 clones, less than 80% seen once, with roughly 15% in the top ten. The CDR3 spans 12 residues. Germline V gene data show CDR1 as SGHDN and CDR2 as FVKESK. V lost 2 bases to trimming and J lost 7 bases, with 9 bases between them.

This TCR was sampled from a woman aged 40 to 50 in good health and CMV-seropositive. The sequencing sample was made of PBMCs. The chain is built from TRBV14 and TRBJ2-7; a possible D gene is TRBD1 (6 bases). The CDR3 coding sequence is TGTGCCAGCAGCCAATTTGACAGGGAGCAGTACTTC. It yields the protein CASSQFDREQYF.